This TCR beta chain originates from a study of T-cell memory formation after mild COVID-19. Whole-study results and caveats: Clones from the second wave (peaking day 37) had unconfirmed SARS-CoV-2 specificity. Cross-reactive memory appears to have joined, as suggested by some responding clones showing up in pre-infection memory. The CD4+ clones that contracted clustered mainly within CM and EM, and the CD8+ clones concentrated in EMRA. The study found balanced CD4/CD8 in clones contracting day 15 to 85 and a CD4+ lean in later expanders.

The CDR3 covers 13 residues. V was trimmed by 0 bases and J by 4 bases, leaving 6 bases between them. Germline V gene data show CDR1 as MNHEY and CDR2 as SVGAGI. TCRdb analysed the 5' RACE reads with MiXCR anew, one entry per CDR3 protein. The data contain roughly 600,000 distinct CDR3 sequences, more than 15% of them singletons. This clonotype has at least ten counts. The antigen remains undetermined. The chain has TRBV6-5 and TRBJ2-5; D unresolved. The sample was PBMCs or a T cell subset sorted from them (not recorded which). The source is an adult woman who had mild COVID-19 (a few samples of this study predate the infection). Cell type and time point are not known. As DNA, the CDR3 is TGTGCCAGCAGTTACTCGCCTCCAGAGACCCAGTACTTC. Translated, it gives CASSYSPPETQYF.